The 15 T cell receptor beta chains reported below all come from one sample, sequenced in a study of CD8+CD57+ T cells in acquired aplastic anemia. The use of genomic DNA as template underpinned the TCR beta VDJ and CDR3 profiling. TCRdb fed the reads into MiXCR, producing one record per CDR3 protein. Found here are about 160,000 distinct CDR3 sequences, 40% to 50% of them singletons; the top ten hold approximately 2.9%. Sequenced patients had shown CD8+CD57+ cell expansion by flow cytometry. Sequenced sample: sorted CD4+, CD8+, or CD8+CD57+ T cells (not recorded which) from PBMCs. The receptors come from a human donor with aplastic anemia.

This clonotype has ten or more counts. The rearrangement uses TRBV24-1 and TRBJ2-7; 7 bases match TRBD2. This CDR3 is 14 amino acids long. Germline V CDR1 and CDR2: KGHDR, SFDVKD. V shed 5 bases, J shed 2 bases, and the junction held 5 bases outside the gene matches. The CDR3 sequence is CATSAAGGTYEQYF. The DNA for the CDR3 is TGTGCCACCAGTGCCGCCGGGGGGACCTACGAGCAGTACTTC.

The gene calls are TRBV9 and TRBJ1-6; weak D call: TRBD1 (5 bases). The CDR3 is 15 amino acids. The germline V gene has CDR1 SGDLS and CDR2 YYNGEE. Trimming took off 0 bases at V and 6 bases at J, with 10 bases between the two ends. The CDR3 protein is CASSVETGVNSPLHF. DNA of the CDR3: TGTGCCAGCAGCGTAGAAACAGGAGTTAATTCACCCCTCCACTTT.

V is TRBV7-3 and J is TRBJ2-7, with D tentatively TRBD1 or TRBD2 (5 bases each). Per the germline V gene, CDR1 is SGHTA and CDR2 is FQGTGA. The CDR3 covers 13 residues. CDR3 region: CASGPGPSYEQYF. The CDR3 nucleotides are TGTGCTAGTGGCCCGGGACCGAGCTACGAGCAGTACTTC. Supplemented by reference TRBV7-3 and TRBJ2-7, the full variable domain reads GAGVSQTPSNKVTEKGKYVELRCDPISGHTALYWYRQSLGQGPEFLIYFQGTGAADDSGLPNDRFFAVRPEGSVSTLKIQRTERGDSAVYLCASGPGPSYEQYFGPGTRLTVT.

This clonotype has ten or more counts. This chain connects TRBV6-2 or TRBV6-3 to TRBJ2-3, with D perhaps TRBD2 (6 bases). CDR1 MNHEY and CDR2 SVGEGT come from the germline V gene. V was cut by 2 bases and J by 2 bases, with 8 bases left in between. The CDR3 has 14 residues. The CDR3 region has the DNA TGTGCCAGCAGTTACGGGGGGTTCACAGATACGCAGTATTTT. Its protein product is CASSYGGFTDTQYF.

The table lists this clonotype with a count of one. This rearrangement joins TRBV20-1 to TRBJ2-5; 8 bases agree with TRBD2. With 2 bases clipped from V and 6 bases from J, the junction kept 8 bases outside the gene matches. This CDR3 region has 14 residues. The germline V gene encodes CDR1 DFQATT and CDR2 SNEGSKA (reference sequence). The CDR3 sequence is CSARMGLVSQTQYF. The CDR3 DNA follows: TGCAGTGCTAGAATGGGACTAGTCAGCCAGACCCAGTACTTC.

This clonotype appeared many times. J is TRBJ2-7 and V is TRBV29-1; unclear D gene. This CDR3 is built from 10 residues. V lost 4 bases, J lost 5 bases, and 6 bases lay in between. Germline V gives CDR1 SQVTM, CDR2 ANQGSEA. In nucleotides, the CDR3 is TGCAGCGTTGCCCAGAACGAGCAGTACTTC. It is translated as CSVAQNEQYF.

The V call is TRBV20-1, the J call TRBJ1-1; D gene unclear. Between the trimmed V and J ends, which lost 5 bases and 3 bases, there was a span of 10 bases. This CDR3 has 12 amino acids. Per germline, CDR1 DFQATT and CDR2 SNEGSKA (reference sequence). DNA for the CDR3: TGCAGTGCTTCGGACGAGGACACTGAAGCTTTCTTT. Residues: CSASDEDTEAFF.

The chain recombines TRBV29-1 with TRBJ2-7, with a tentative D call TRBD2 (7 bases). CDR3 length: 15 residues. Germline values: CDR1 SQVTM, CDR2 ANQGSEA. V was pared by 0 bases and J by 0 bases, with 12 bases between. CDR3 sequence reads: CSVEDLGGPSYEQYF. The CDR3 region has the DNA TGCAGCGTTGAAGATCTGGGGGGGCCCTCCTACGAGCAGTACTTC.

The chain employs TRBV14 and TRBJ2-7, with TRBD2 identical over 14 bases. The CDR3 length is 16 residues. The V segment lost 2 bases and the J segment 1 base; nucleotides outside the gene matches: 1. Per germline, CDR1 SGHDN and CDR2 FVKESK. CDR3 loop: CASSQRTSGRSYEQYF. As DNA, the CDR3 is TGTGCCAGCAGCCAAAGGACTAGCGGGAGGTCCTACGAGCAGTACTTC.

This clonotype showed up many times. J is TRBJ2-2 and V is TRBV2; TRBD1 or TRBD2 may be the D gene (7 bases each). Germline lookup yields CDR1 SNHLY and CDR2 FYNNEI. Trimming removed 7 bases from V and 5 bases from J, with 17 bases in between. This CDR3 has 15 residues. The CDR3 DNA is TGTGCCAGCAAAAGGGAGGGGGCAGGAACCGGGGAGCTGTTTTTT. Translation gives CASKREGAGTGELFF. The full variable domain, with the rest looked up from reference TRBV2 and TRBJ2-2, is EPEVTQTPSHQVTQMGQEVILRCVPISNHLYFYWYRQILGQKVEFLVSFYNNEISEKSEIFDDQFSVERPDGSNFTLKIRSTKLEDSAMYFCASKREGAGTGELFFGEGSRLTVL.

The chain combines TRBV3-1 with TRBJ1-5; D uncertain. The CDR3 spans 13 residues. Germline V gene lookup returns CDR1 LGHDT and CDR2 YNNKEL (reference sequence). The V gene lost 4 bases and the J gene lost 7 bases, with 11 bases spanning the gap. The CDR3 DNA reads as TGTGCCAGCAGCCCTCAGACCGACCAGCCCCAGCATTTT. Translated, it gives CASSPQTDQPQHF.

The CDR3 sequence is CASSIWLGNTIYF. The CDR3 DNA reads as TGTGCCAGTAGTATCTGGTTGGGAAACACCATATATTTT. The V gene is TRBV19, the J gene TRBJ1-3, with D unresolved. The V gene's germline CDR1 is LNHDA and CDR2 SQIVND (reference sequence). The CDR3 is made up of 13 amino acids. The germline V and J ends were trimmed by 3 bases and 4 bases, with 7 bases remaining between them.

This clonotype was found many times. The chain recombines TRBV4-1 with TRBJ2-7, with 10 bases matching TRBD2. CDR1 is MGHRA and CDR2 is YSYEKL in the germline V gene. The CDR3 is 20 residues long. V gave up 0 bases and J gave up 2 bases; unmatched junction bases: 16. The CDR3 DNA follows: TGCGCCAGCAGCCAAGAAGCTAGCGGGGGCAGGACTTGGATTACCTACGAGCAGTACTTC. This sequence encodes CASSQEASGGRTWITYEQYF.

As to this clonotype: The final CDR3 position lacks the conserved phenylalanine or tryptophan, pointing to a likely read error. This chain links TRBV2 with TRBJ1-2; no reliable D call. The CDR3 has 13 residues. Germline-derived CDR1 and CDR2 are SNHLY and FYNNEI. CDR3 coding DNA: TGTGCGGAGAGGAGGGTAGGTCACTATGGCTACACCCTC. Translation gives CAERRVGHYGYTL.

Notes on this clonotype: Since no conserved phenylalanine or tryptophan closes the CDR3, a read error is the likely cause. The V call is TRBV11-2, the J call TRBJ2-7; D perhaps matches TRBD2 (5 bases). CDR1 and CDR2 from the germline V gene are SGHAT and FQNNGV. Trimming pared 5 bases from V and 2 bases from J, leaving 13 bases between. This CDR3 is 14 amino acids long. The CDR3 coding sequence is TGTGCCAGCAGCACTAGTCGGACCGCCTACGAGCAGTACCCC. Its protein is CASSTSRTAYEQYP.